These T cell receptor beta chains were read from a single sample in a study of technical replicates of blood from a few donors. Clones were sequenced by immunoSEQ multiplex PCR, and TCRdb holds only the in-frame ones, with some missing. The sample has roughly 80,000 clones; approximately 91% are singletons. Source material: T cells isolated from PBMCs. The receptors come from a human donor in good health. Both conserved end residues are part of each CDR3. D genes are given only for firm matches. Clone size is shown for a subset of rows, as once, few, many or a class of expanded clone.

d_call clone_size j_call v_call cdr3_aa cdr3_nt
NA NA TRBJ2-3 TRBV28 CASSLKLPDTQYF TGTGCCAGCAGTTTAAAACTCCCCGATACGCAGTATTTT
NA NA TRBJ2-7 TRBV15 CATSRVPTILTYEQYF TGTGCCACCAGCAGAGTACCCACGATACTCACCTACGAGCAGTACTTC
NA once TRBJ2-1 TRBV19 CASSIWGSSKSYNEQFF TGTGCCAGTAGTATATGGGGCTCCAGCAAGTCCTACAATGAGCAGTTCTTC
TRBD2 few TRBJ2-2 TRBV30 CAWSIGTSVGELFF TGTGCCTGGAGTATCGGGACTAGCGTCGGGGAGCTGTTTTTT
TRBD2 NA TRBJ2-3 TRBV4-1 CASSQDSGRARDTQYF TGCGCCAGCAGCCAAGACAGCGGGAGGGCCCGTGATACGCAGTATTTT
NA NA TRBJ1-5 TRBV4-3 CASSQDHGTRSNQPQHF TGCGCCAGCAGCCAAGATCACGGGACAAGAAGCAATCAGCCCCAGCATTTT
NA NA TRBJ2-7 TRBV6-4 CASPRGFFYEQYF TGTGCCAGTCCTCGGGGATTCTTCTACGAGCAGTACTTC
NA few TRBJ1-2 TRBV6-1 CASSEPYRGYTF TGTGCCAGCAGTGAGCCGTATCGGGGCTACACCTTC
TRBD1 NA TRBJ1-4 TRBV30 CAWPQDRGLVTNEKLFF TGTGCCTGGCCCCAAGACAGGGGGCTTGTTACTAATGAAAAACTGTTTTTT
TRBD2 NA TRBJ2-7 TRBV7-2 CASSRASRELYEQYF TGTGCCAGCAGCCGAGCTTCGCGGGAGTTGTACGAGCAGTACTTC
NA NA TRBJ1-2 TRBV21-1 CARQGSGYTF TGTGCCAGACAGGGTTCTGGCTACACCTTC
NA NA TRBJ2-3 TRBV7-6 CASSSRTDTQYF TGTGCCAGCAGCTCTCGCACAGATACGCAGTATTTT
TRBD2 NA TRBJ2-5 TRBV7-2 CASSSGLSGETQYF TGTGCCAGCAGCTCGGGACTATCCGGGGAGACCCAGTACTTC
NA NA TRBJ2-7 TRBV19 CASSISPPKCEQYF TGTGCCAGTAGTATCTCCCCACCTAAGTGCGAGCAGTACTTC
TRBD1 NA TRBJ2-1 TRBV29-1 CFATGQISNEQFF TGCTTCGCCACGGGACAGATCAGCAATGAGCAGTTCTTC
TRBD1 NA TRBJ1-2 TRBV28 CASSYLLGQGPPNYGYTF TGTGCCAGCAGTTACTTGCTTGGACAGGGGCCTCCTAACTATGGCTACACCTTC
NA NA TRBJ2-5 TRBV7-2 CASSFYETQYF TGTGCCAGCAGCTTTTATGAGACCCAGTACTTC
NA NA TRBJ2-1 TRBV27 CASSLKDGGNEQFF TGTGCCAGCAGTTTAAAGGACGGAGGGAATGAGCAGTTCTTC
TRBD2 NA TRBJ2-1 TRBV7-9 CASSFSWGLADYNEQFF TGTGCCAGCAGCTTTTCCTGGGGACTAGCGGACTACAATGAGCAGTTCTTC
NA NA TRBJ1-5 TRBV10-3 CAINRDSDQPQHF TGTGCCATCAATAGAGACAGTGATCAGCCCCAGCATTTT